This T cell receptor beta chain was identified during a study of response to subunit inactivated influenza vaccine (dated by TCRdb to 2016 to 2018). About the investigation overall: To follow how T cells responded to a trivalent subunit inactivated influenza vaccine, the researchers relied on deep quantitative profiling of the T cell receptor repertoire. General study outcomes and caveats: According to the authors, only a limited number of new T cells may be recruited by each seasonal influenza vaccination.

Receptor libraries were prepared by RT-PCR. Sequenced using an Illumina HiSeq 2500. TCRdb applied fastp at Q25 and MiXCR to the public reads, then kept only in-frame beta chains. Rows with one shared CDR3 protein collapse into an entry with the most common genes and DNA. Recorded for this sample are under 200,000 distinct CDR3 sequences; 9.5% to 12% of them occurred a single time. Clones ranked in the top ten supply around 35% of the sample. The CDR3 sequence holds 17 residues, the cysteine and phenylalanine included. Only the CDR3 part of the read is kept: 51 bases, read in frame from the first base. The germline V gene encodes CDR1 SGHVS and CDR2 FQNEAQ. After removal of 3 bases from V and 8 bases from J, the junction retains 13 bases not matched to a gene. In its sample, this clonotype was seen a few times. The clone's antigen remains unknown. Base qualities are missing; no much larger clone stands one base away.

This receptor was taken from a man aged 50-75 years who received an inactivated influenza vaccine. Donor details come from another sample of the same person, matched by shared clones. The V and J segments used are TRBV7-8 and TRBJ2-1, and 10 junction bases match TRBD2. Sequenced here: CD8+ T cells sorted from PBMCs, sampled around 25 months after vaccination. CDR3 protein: CASSFLTSGPLGDEQFF. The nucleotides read TGTGCCAGCAGCTTTCTGACTAGCGGGCCTTTAGGGGATGAGCAGTTCTTC.